The present TCR beta chain was sequenced within a study of siplizumab effects on memory and regulatory T cells. Study-wide findings and caveats: It was never confirmed that proliferating Tregs from siplizumab cultures were suppressive.

As for this clone: Its antigen is unidentified.

J was trimmed by 5 bases and V by 4 bases; bases with no gene match: 7. The CDR3 spans 14 residues. Germline values: CDR1 GTSNPN, CDR2 SVGIG (reference sequence). The method was immunoSEQ multiplex PCR; TCRdb's version includes in-frame clones alone and lacks a portion of them. The sample has 70,000 to 95,000 clones, under 95% seen once. V is TRBV30 and J is TRBJ1-1; 10 bases line up with TRBD1. The receptor comes from a human donor in good health. What was sequenced was CD8+ T cells sorted from blood. In DNA form, the CDR3 reads TGTGCCTGGACCCACGGGACAGGGGAAACTGAAGCTTTCTTT. Its translation is CAWTHGTGETEAFF.